Each of the 4 T cell receptor beta chains below was sequenced from the same sample in a study of blood T cell repertoires in COVID-19 (dated by TCRdb to 2020 to 2021). The library relied on the immunoSEQ multiplex PCR assay. In TCRdb, the immuneACCESS table is reduced to in-frame sequences with V and J assigned. These tables do not hold every clone; where another copy was compared, an unresolved V gene accounts for under half, and the others remain unexplained. The sample contains more than 350,000 clones, roughly 86% of them found a single time. About 10% of the sample belongs to the ten largest clones. The sequenced sample was peripheral blood. All receptors come from a woman younger than 45 with COVID-19, enrolled during active disease.

The V call is TRBV14, the J call TRBJ1-5, with unresolved D. Between the trimmed V and J ends, which lost 0 bases and 7 bases, there was a span of 7 bases. The length of the CDR3 is 13 residues. Germline V CDR1 and CDR2: SGHDN, FVKESK. In DNA form, the CDR3 reads TGTGCCAGCAGCCAAGATCGGTCCCAGCCCCAGCATTTT. It encodes CASSQDRSQPQHF.

The gene calls are TRBV9 and TRBJ2-4, with 7 positions matching TRBD1. The CDR3 covers 14 residues. J was trimmed by 8 bases and V by 4 bases; bases with no gene match: 9. Germline V gives CDR1 SGDLS, CDR2 YYNGEE. The CDR3 region is CASSRRQGWDIQYF. CDR3 DNA sequence: TGTGCCAGCAGCCGACGACAGGGATGGGACATTCAGTACTTC.

CDR3 DNA: TGTGCCAGTAGTAAAGGACAGGTAGAAGCTTTCTTT. Translation gives CASSKGQVEAFF. The chain joins TRBV19 to TRBJ1-1; 7 bases are shared with TRBD1. Germline CDR1 reads LNHDA; CDR2 reads SQIVND (reference sequence). The length of the CDR3 is 12 residues. V dropped 4 bases and J dropped 8; count of bases not matched to a gene: 4. The whole variable domain, filled in from reference TRBV19 and TRBJ1-1, reads DGGITQSPKYLFRKEGQNVTLSCEQNLNHDAMYWYRQDPGQGLRLIYYSQIVNDFQKGDIAEGYSVSREKKESFPLTVTSAQKNPTAFYLCASSKGQVEAFFGQGTRLTVV.

The chain employs TRBV28 and TRBJ2-7; 11 nucleotides align to TRBD2. CDR1 is MDHEN and CDR2 is SYDVKM in the germline V gene. The CDR3 loop spans 15 amino acids. Germline trimming cut 1 base from V and 6 bases from J; bases unmatched to any gene: 5. The CDR3 nucleotides read TGTGCCAGCAGTTTATTCGGACTAGCGGGCGTCGAGCAGTACTTC. Protein sequence: CASSLFGLAGVEQYF. The variable domain in full, completed from reference TRBV28 and TRBJ2-7, reads DVKVTQSSRYLVKRTGEKVFLECVQDMDHENMFWYRQDPGLGLRLIYFSYDVKMKEKGDIPEGYSVSREKKERFSLILESASTNQTSMYLCASSLFGLAGVEQYFGPGTRLTVT.